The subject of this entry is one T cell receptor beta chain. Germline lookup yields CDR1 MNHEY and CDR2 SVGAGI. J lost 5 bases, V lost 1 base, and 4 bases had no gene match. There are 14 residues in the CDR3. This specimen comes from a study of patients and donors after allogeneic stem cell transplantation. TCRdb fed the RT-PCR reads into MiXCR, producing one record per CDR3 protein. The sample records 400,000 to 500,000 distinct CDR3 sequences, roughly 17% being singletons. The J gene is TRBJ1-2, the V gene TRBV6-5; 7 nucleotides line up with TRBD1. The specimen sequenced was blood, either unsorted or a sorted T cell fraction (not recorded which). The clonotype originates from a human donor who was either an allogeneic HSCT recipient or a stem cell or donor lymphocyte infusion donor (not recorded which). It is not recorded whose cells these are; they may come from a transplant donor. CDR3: CASSYYPGGYGYTF. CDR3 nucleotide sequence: TGTGCCAGCAGTTACTATCCAGGGGGGTATGGCTACACCTTC.